One sample yielded the 29 T cell receptor beta chains listed below, sequenced in a study of T cells after posttransplantation cyclophosphamide. Controls had myeloablative marrow grafts with methotrexate and calcineurin inhibitor, sampled at 1 year. Sequencing was performed with immunoSEQ multiplex PCR; in TCRdb, only in-frame clones are kept and a portion is missing. Among 15,000 to 20,000 clones, roughly 80% were seen once, and the ten largest hold under 3.5%. The source material was PBMCs, sampled 441 days after allogeneic stem cell transplant with calcineurin inhibitor and methotrexate. These receptor sequences come from a young adult male patient who received an allogeneic stem cell transplant from an unrelated donor, was CMV-positive, and had acute and chronic GVHD. The graft donor may be the source of some T cells.

The V gene is TRBV7-8, the J gene TRBJ2-7; D perhaps matches TRBD1 (6 bases). V shed 0 bases and J shed 4 bases, with 16 bases lying between them. The CDR3 extends over 16 amino acids. Germline CDR1 reads SGHVS; CDR2 reads FQNEAQ. This CDR3 reads CASSLALRLGAYEQYF. CDR3 DNA: TGTGCCAGCAGCTTAGCCCTGAGGCTGGGGGCATACGAGCAGTACTTC.

V and J are TRBV6-5 and TRBJ2-3; TRBD1 agrees at 8 bases. The V gene end was trimmed by 7 bases and the J gene end by 8 bases; junction bases not matched to a gene: 14. CDR3 length: 15 residues. Germline assignment: CDR1 MNHEY and CDR2 SVGAGI. The CDR3 region has the DNA TGTGCCAGCATACTGACGGGACAGGACCAAGGTACGCAGTATTTT. Protein sequence: CASILTGQDQGTQYF.

The CDR3 here is CSVVQGPPNYGYTF. The DNA of the CDR3 is TGCAGCGTCGTACAGGGCCCACCTAACTATGGCTACACCTTC. The rearrangement joins TRBV29-1 to TRBJ1-2; D possibly corresponds to TRBD1 (6 bases). Germline V gene lookup returns CDR1 SQVTM and CDR2 ANQGSEA. V dropped 6 bases and J dropped 0 bases, with 14 bases sitting between them. CDR3 length: 14 residues.

This clone was detected only a few times. The gene calls are TRBV7-9 and TRBJ1-1; D remains unclear. This CDR3 spans 14 amino acids. Trimming shortened V by 6 bases and J by 3 bases, and 14 bases separated the two germline ends. CDR1 SEHNR and CDR2 FQNEAQ come from the germline V gene (reference sequence). DNA of the CDR3: TGTGCCAGCAGTCAGACTACAACCGACACTGAAGCTTTCTTT. Translated, it gives CASSQTTTDTEAFF.

This clone appeared a single time. The V and J genes are TRBV15 and TRBJ1-2; 8 bases agree with TRBD1. This CDR3 has 16 amino acids. Germline assignment: CDR1 LNHNV and CDR2 YYDKDF (reference sequence). The V gene end was trimmed by 2 bases and the J gene end by 8 bases; junction bases not matched to a gene: 13. CDR3 coding DNA: TGTGCCACCAGCAGACCCGGACAGGGCCCAGACTGGGGCTACACCTTC. Its translation is CATSRPGQGPDWGYTF.

The rearrangement uses TRBV10-3 and TRBJ2-3; tentatively, D is TRBD2 (7 bases). The germline V gene has CDR1 ENHRY and CDR2 SYGVKD. Trimming removed 6 bases from V and 2 bases from J, with 18 bases in between. The length of the CDR3 is 16 residues. CDR3 residues: CAISKRGGGFTDTQYF. Here the CDR3 DNA reads TGTGCCATCAGCAAAAGAGGGGGGGGCTTCACAGATACGCAGTATTTT.

The chain combines TRBV7-2 with TRBJ1-6; no reliable D call. The CDR3 length is 14 residues. Germline lookup yields CDR1 SGHTA and CDR2 FQGNSA. Trimming removed 5 bases from V and 14 bases from J, with 19 bases in between. CDR3: CASSPPREDRALHF. CDR3 bases: TGTGCCAGCAGCCCCCCCCGGGAGGACCGGGCCCTCCACTTT.

This clone was seen once. The rearrangement links TRBV5-8 to TRBJ2-5; a weak D match, TRBD1 (6 bases). The J call may be in error: the DNA end matches TRBJ2-7 better. The CDR3 spans 13 residues. Germline V gives CDR1 SGHTS, CDR2 YDEGEE. The CDR3 loop reads CASSDVGGYEQYF. The CDR3 DNA reads as TGTGCCAGCAGCGACGTAGGGGGATACGAGCAGTACTTC.

The rearrangement joins TRBV19 to TRBJ2-7; 7 bases map to TRBD2. The germline CDR1 and CDR2 sequences are LNHDA and SQIVND (reference sequence). This CDR3 is built from 15 residues. V dropped 5 bases and J dropped 5; count of bases not matched to a gene: 12. The DNA for the CDR3 is TGTGCCAGTAGTCCAGGGAGGGCTAGATCCCACGAGCAGTACTTC. Its translation is CASSPGRARSHEQYF.

In its sample, this clone was seen a few times. The chain combines TRBV19 with TRBJ1-5; D unclear. The CDR3 totals 12 residues. Germline loops: CDR1 LNHDA, CDR2 SQIVND (reference sequence). Trimming left V 1 base short and J 6 bases short, with 4 bases between. CDR3 nucleotide sequence: TGTGCCAGTAGTATAGGGGCTCAGCCCCAGCATTTT. Its protein is CASSIGAQPQHF. Using reference TRBV19 and TRBJ1-5 for the parts outside the CDR3, the full variable domain is DGGITQSPKYLFRKEGQNVTLSCEQNLNHDAMYWYRQDPGQGLRLIYYSQIVNDFQKGDIAEGYSVSREKKESFPLTVTSAQKNPTAFYLCASSIGAQPQHFGDGTRLSIL.

The gene calls are TRBV19 and TRBJ2-1, with 11 bases that match TRBD2. Germline V CDR1 and CDR2: LNHDA, SQIVND (reference sequence). This CDR3 spans 18 amino acids. V trimming: 7 bases; J trimming: 0 bases; junction bases outside the gene matches: 11. In DNA, the CDR3 is TGTGCCAGTAATACCGGGACTAGCGGCTGGAACTCCTACAATGAGCAGTTCTTC. Amino acid sequence: CASNTGTSGWNSYNEQFF.

The chain is built from TRBV6-5 and TRBJ2-2; D is perhaps TRBD2 (5 bases). The CDR3 totals 15 residues. Trimming pared 6 bases from V and 3 bases from J, leaving 14 bases between. Germline V gene sequence: CDR1 MNHEY, CDR2 SVGAGI. The CDR3 sequence: CASRPPGLDTGELFF. The DNA of the CDR3 is TGTGCCAGCAGACCCCCGGGGTTGGACACCGGGGAGCTGTTTTTT.

This clone was seen a single time. The chain joins TRBV27 to TRBJ2-4; tentative D call: TRBD1 (6 bases). The germline V gene has CDR1 MNHEY and CDR2 SMNVEV (reference sequence). This CDR3 has 15 residues. Trimming shortened V by 6 bases and J by 7 bases, and 19 bases separated the two germline ends. The DNA for the CDR3 is TGTGCCAGCAGCCGTTCGTCCGGGACAAACAACATTCAGTACTTC. This codes for CASSRSSGTNNIQYF.

This chain joins TRBV7-2 and TRBJ2-1; D possibly corresponds to TRBD2 (6 bases). Germline V gene sequence: CDR1 SGHTA, CDR2 FQGNSA. V lost 0 bases and J lost 6, with 9 bases in between. The CDR3 is 14 residues long. CDR3 DNA: TGTGCCAGCAGCTTAGCTTCTAGCGTCAATGAGCAGTTCTTC. The encoded protein is CASSLASSVNEQFF.

The chain recombines TRBV5-4 with TRBJ2-1; 8 nucleotides match TRBD2. Germline CDR1 SGHNT, CDR2 YYREEE (reference sequence). V lost 2 bases and J lost 3; bases outside the gene matches: 7. The CDR3 spans 16 residues. DNA for the CDR3: TGTGCCAGCAGCTTACATAGCGGGACTTTCTACAATGAGCAGTTCTTC. Its translation is CASSLHSGTFYNEQFF.

The chain recombines TRBV27 with TRBJ2-7; D gene uncertain. This CDR3 has 16 amino acids. V lost 0 bases to trimming and J lost 3 bases, with 15 bases between them. Germline V lookup: CDR1 MNHEY, CDR2 SMNVEV (reference sequence). The DNA for the CDR3 is TGTGCCAGCAGTTTATCGCTAACAAGCGTTGTCTACGAGCAGTACTTC. Residues: CASSLSLTSVVYEQYF.

This clone came up a few times. The chain recombines TRBV14 with TRBJ2-7; D is possibly TRBD2 (5 bases). This CDR3 contains 14 residues. Trimming removed 4 bases from V and 5 bases from J, with 15 bases in between. CDR1 and CDR2 from the germline V gene are SGHDN and FVKESK. CDR3 nucleotide sequence: TGTGCCAGCAGCCTGGACTGGGGAGCGGACGAGCAGTACTTC. The encoded protein is CASSLDWGADEQYF.

The V and J genes are TRBV5-6 and TRBJ1-5; D is perhaps TRBD1 (5 bases). This CDR3 is 12 amino acids long. CDR1 and CDR2 from the germline V gene are SGHDT and YYEEEE. Trimming pared 1 base from V and 7 bases from J, leaving 6 bases between. As DNA, the CDR3 is TGTGCCAGCAGCTTGAAGGGGCAGCCCCAGCATTTT. It specifies CASSLKGQPQHF.

This clone was observed a handful of times. The conserved phenylalanine or tryptophan normally closing the CDR3 is absent here, so this likely arose from a read error. The limits of the CDR3 on the DNA are not certain, so only TCRdb's listed CDR3 is given. V usage is TRBV5-4 and J usage is TRBJ1-1. Germline V CDR1 and CDR2: SGHNT, YYREEE (reference sequence). The CDR3 has 9 residues if both end residues are counted. The CDR3 loop is CASSPRPPG.

The chain uses TRBV4-3 and TRBJ2-7; 7 bases align to TRBD1. The V gene end was trimmed by 3 bases and the J gene end by 5 bases; junction bases not matched to a gene: 10. The CDR3 runs to 15 residues. CDR1 LGHNA and CDR2 YSLEER come from the germline V gene. The CDR3 nucleotides read TGCGCCAGCAGCCAGCAGTCTTTACAGGGGAACGAGCAGTACTTC. Translated: CASSQQSLQGNEQYF.

The V call is TRBV14, the J call TRBJ2-7; D possibly corresponds to TRBD2 (5 bases). Germline loops: CDR1 SGHDN, CDR2 FVKESK. V gave up 1 base and J gave up 4 bases, with 14 bases separating them. There are 15 residues in the CDR3. In nucleotides, the CDR3 is TGTGCCAGCAGCCAAGGGGATCCTAGCTTATACGAGCAGTACTTC. Translating it yields CASSQGDPSLYEQYF.

The chain joins TRBV27 to TRBJ2-7, with 9 bases fitting TRBD1. Per the germline V gene, CDR1 is MNHEY and CDR2 is SMNVEV (reference sequence). V was pared by 6 bases and J by 5 bases, with 11 bases of the junction left unmatched. CDR3 length: 15 amino acids. The CDR3 here is CASRDVGTGLDEQYF. The CDR3, as DNA: TGTGCCAGCAGGGACGTCGGGACAGGGTTAGACGAGCAGTACTTC.

The J gene is TRBJ2-5, the V gene TRBV5-1; 7 bases match TRBD1. The CDR3 has 15 amino acids. Germline-derived CDR1 and CDR2 are SGHRS and YFSETQ. Germline trimming cut 2 bases from V and 5 bases from J; bases unmatched to any gene: 9. The CDR3 coding sequence is TGCGCCAGCAGCTTAGAGGGGGCGCCGGCGGAGACCCAGTACTTC. Amino acid sequence: CASSLEGAPAETQYF.

The chain employs TRBV5-6 and TRBJ1-1; maybe TRBD1 (5 bases). The CDR3 has 15 residues. V was pared by 5 bases and J by 4 bases, with 18 bases between. In germline, CDR1 is SGHDT, CDR2 YYEEEE. CDR3 bases: TGTGCCAGCAGGGGAAGACATGGGGGGGGCACTGAAGCTTTCTTT. Protein sequence: CASRGRHGGGTEAFF.

The chain combines TRBV28 with TRBJ2-1; 15 bases align to TRBD2. The CDR3 extends over 17 amino acids. The ends lost 4 bases at V and 8 bases at J; junction bases unmatched: 9. Germline loops: CDR1 MDHEN, CDR2 SYDVKM. The CDR3 protein is CASSSLWTSGRVHEQFF. DNA of the CDR3: TGTGCCAGCAGTTCGCTATGGACTAGCGGGAGGGTGCATGAGCAGTTCTTC.

This chain uses TRBV4-2 with TRBJ2-7; 8 bases line up with TRBD2. The CDR3 is made up of 15 amino acids. Germline trimming cut 6 bases from V and 3 bases from J; bases unmatched to any gene: 10. Germline V gene sequence: CDR1 LGHNA, CDR2 YNFKEQ. The chain's CDR3 is CASRIPGGADYEQYF. In DNA form, the CDR3 reads TGTGCCAGCAGGATCCCGGGGGGGGCGGACTACGAGCAGTACTTC.

The V and J genes are TRBV11-2 and TRBJ2-7, with TRBD1 matching 12 bases. Germline values: CDR1 SGHAT, CDR2 FQNNGV. V was clipped by 5 bases and J by 5 bases; unmatched bases: 4. This CDR3 is built from 14 residues. The CDR3 region has the DNA TGTGCCAGCAGCGTGGGACAGGGGGCCAACGAGCAGTACTTC. As protein: CASSVGQGANEQYF. The full variable domain, its missing parts supplied by reference TRBV11-2 and TRBJ2-7, is EAGVAQSPRYKIIEKRQSVAFWCNPISGHATLYWYQQILGQGPKLLIQFQNNGVVDDSQLPKDRFSAERLKGVDSTLKIQPAKLEDSAVYLCASSVGQGANEQYFGPGTRLTVT.

The chain uses TRBV9 and TRBJ2-2; 7 bases fit TRBD2. V was pared by 2 bases and J by 2 bases, with 3 bases of the junction left unmatched. Germline-derived CDR1 and CDR2 are SGDLS and YYNGEE. CDR3 size: 15 residues. The CDR3 reads CASSVRDYNTGELFF. In nucleotides, the CDR3 is TGTGCCAGCAGCGTCCGGGACTACAACACCGGGGAGCTGTTTTTT.

The genes are TRBV7-2 and TRBJ2-1; 7 bases map to TRBD2. The CDR3 loop spans 15 amino acids. Germline-derived CDR1 and CDR2 are SGHTA and FQGNSA. V trimming: 4 bases; J trimming: 6 bases; junction bases outside the gene matches: 9. The CDR3, as DNA: TGTGCCAGCAGCTCCGGGACTATCCTCGGCAATGAGCAGTTCTTC. This codes for CASSSGTILGNEQFF.